This is a list of T cell receptor beta chains from one sample in a study of cytomegalovirus exposure and HLA in healthy donors. TCRdb's table, derived via immunoSEQ multiplex PCR, lists solely in-frame clones and lacks some. The sample carries 200,000 to 250,000 clones, more than 60% recorded once. Sample: PBMCs. These receptors were collected from a woman in her sixties or seventies in good health and CMV-seropositive. CDR3s include the opening cysteine and the closing phenylalanine or tryptophan. Fields, in order: V gene, D gene, J gene, clone size, CDR3 DNA, CDR3 protein. D genes are given only for firm matches. Where a row states a size, it is once, few, many or the class of an expanded clone; other rows omit it.

>TRBV19|.|TRBJ2-1|.
TGTGCCAGTAGTAATGAAATGGAGGATAACGGAGGGGAGCAGTTCTTC
CASSNEMEDNGGEQFF
>TRBV10-2|TRBD1|TRBJ1-2|.
TGCGCCAGCAGTGGGATGACAGGGGTCGGCTACACCTTC
CASSGMTGVGYTF
>TRBV5-1|.|TRBJ2-5|.
TGCGCCAGCAGCTTCAACCAGCAAGAGACCCAGTACTTC
CASSFNQQETQYF
>TRBV5-6|TRBD2|TRBJ2-1|once
TGTGCCAGCAGCTTGAGGGGACTAGCGGGATTTAATGAGCAGTTCTTC
CASSLRGLAGFNEQFF
>TRBV15|.|TRBJ1-1|.
TGTGCCACCAGCAGAGCGGACTTCGCTGAAGCTTTCTTT
CATSRADFAEAFF
>TRBV6-6|.|TRBJ2-7|few
TGTGCCAGCAGTTTTACAGGGAGCTCCTACGAGCAGTACTTC
CASSFTGSSYEQYF
>TRBV7-8|.|TRBJ1-4|.
TGTGCCAGCACCCCACAAGCCCTCGGGGGGGAAAAACTGTTTTTT
CASTPQALGGEKLFF
>TRBV5-4|.|TRBJ1-4|.
TGTGCCAGCAGCTTAGACAGTGCAACTAATGAAAAACTGTTTTTT
CASSLDSATNEKLFF
>TRBV30|TRBD2|TRBJ2-2|.
TGTGCCTGGAGTGTAGCGGGAGGACCTTTCACCGGGGAGCTGTTTTTT
CAWSVAGGPFTGELFF
>TRBV29-1|.|TRBJ2-5|.
TGCAGCGTTGAGGCTAGAGGAGAGACCCAGTACTTC
CSVEARGETQYF
>TRBV2|.|TRBJ1-4|.
TGTGCCAGCAAAAGAGACCTAGGAAAACTGTTTTTT
CASKRDLGKLFF
>TRBV2|TRBD2|TRBJ2-5|.
TGTGCCAGCAGGAATCGACTAGCGGGGAGGGAGACCCAGTACTTC
CASRNRLAGRETQYF
>TRBV5-1|TRBD1|TRBJ1-4|once
TGCGCCAGCAGCTTGGGCAGGGGGCAGGAAAAACTGTTTTTT
CASSLGRGQEKLFF
>TRBV19|TRBD1|TRBJ1-1|.
TGTGCTAGTAGTTCGAAACAGGGGGCGAACACTGAAGCTTTCTTT
CASSSKQGANTEAFF
>TRBV6-5|.|TRBJ1-1|.
TGTGCCAGCAGTTACGTCGGGGGGGGGACTGAAGCTTTCTTT
CASSYVGGGTEAFF
>TRBV2|TRBD1|TRBJ2-7|.
TGTGCCAGCAGAGACACGGGACAGGGATACGAGCAGTACTTC
CASRDTGQGYEQYF
>TRBV11-1|.|TRBJ2-3|.
TGTGCCAGCAGCTTAATACTGCGGGAAGGTACGCAGTATTTT
CASSLILREGTQYF
>TRBV18|TRBD2|TRBJ2-5|few
TGTGCCAGCTCACCACCGTCTAGCGGGGCTGTGACCCAGTACTTC
CASSPPSSGAVTQYF
>TRBV21-1|.|TRBJ2-7|.
TGTGCCAGCAGCAATCCCCGGACAGTTTCCTACGAGCAGTACTTC
CASSNPRTVSYEQYF
>TRBV6-1|.|TRBJ1-5|.
TGTGCCAGCAGTGAAGAACTCGGGCAGCCCCAGCATTTT
CASSEELGQPQHF
>TRBV25-1|.|TRBJ2-3|.
TGTGCCAGCAGGACTACGGGAACAGATACGCAGTATTTT
CASRTTGTDTQYF
>TRBV5-4|.|TRBJ2-3|.
TGTGCCAGCAGCTTGGGGGGGGCAGATACGCAGTATTTT
CASSLGGADTQYF
>TRBV28|.|TRBJ1-2|.
TGTGCCAGCAAGGGGGGGCTGATCCACACCTTC
CASKGGLIHTF
>TRBV7-3|.|TRBJ2-1|.
TGTGCCAGCAGCTTAAATAGTGGGGGCCAGAGGTTCTTC
CASSLNSGGQRFF
>TRBV6-5|.|TRBJ2-6|.
TGTGCCAGCAGGGCCTCTGGGGCCAACGTCCTGACTTTC
CASRASGANVLTF
>TRBV5-1|.|TRBJ1-2|.
TGCGCCAGCAGCTTGGTGGCCCCAAACTATGGCTACACCTTC
CASSLVAPNYGYTF
>TRBV10-3|TRBD1|TRBJ1-1|.
TGTGCCATCAGAGAAACAGGGGGAGGCACTGAAGCTTTCTTT
CAIRETGGGTEAFF
>TRBV29-1|.|TRBJ1-1|.
TGCAGCGTCGACCCCCCCCAAGGGGGAGCTTTCTTT
CSVDPPQGGAFF
>TRBV5-5|TRBD2|TRBJ2-3|.
TGTGCCAGCAGCTTGTTCCCAGCGGGGGGGCTTTGGACAGATACGCAGTATTTT
CASSLFPAGGLWTDTQYF
>TRBV6-5|.|TRBJ2-2|.
TGTGCCAGCAGGTACCCCGGGAACACCGGGGAGCTGTTTTTT
CASRYPGNTGELFF
>TRBV19|.|TRBJ1-1|.
TGTGCCAGTAGTATATCCAGGGTGAACACTGAAGCTTTCTTT
CASSISRVNTEAFF
>TRBV5-1|TRBD1|TRBJ2-5|.
TGCGCCAGCAGCTTGGCAGGGGGACAAGAGACCCAGTACTTC
CASSLAGGQETQYF
>TRBV30|TRBD2|TRBJ2-3|.
TGTGCCTGGAGTCCAAGACTAGCGGGGGGGGCAGATACGCAGTATTTT
CAWSPRLAGGADTQYF
>TRBV4-1|.|TRBJ1-2|.
TGCGCCAGCAGCCAAGACAGGGTATATGGCTACACCTTC
CASSQDRVYGYTF
>TRBV11-2|.|TRBJ1-1|once
TGTGCCAGCAGCCCCGGGGGGGCGGTAGTCAGGACTGAAGCTTTCTTT
CASSPGGAVVRTEAFF
>TRBV5-1|TRBD2|TRBJ2-3|few
TGCGCCAGCAGCACGGTGGGCCTAGCGGCTCAAACTAGCACAGATACGCAGTATTTT
CASSTVGLAAQTSTDTQYF
>TRBV2|.|TRBJ2-5|.
TGTGCCAGCAGTTCCCTAGTGCGGGAGACCCAGTACTTC
CASSSLVRETQYF
>TRBV10-3|TRBD1|TRBJ1-1|few
TGTGCCATCAGTGCAGGACAGGGAGGGACTGAAGCTTTCTTT
CAISAGQGGTEAFF
>TRBV10-2|TRBD2|TRBJ2-4|.
TGCGCCAGCAGTACTAGCGGGAGGAAAAACATTCAGTACTTC
CASSTSGRKNIQYF
>TRBV4-2|.|TRBJ2-7|.
TGTGCCAGCAGCCAAGGAGCCGTCACCTACGAGCAGTACTTC
CASSQGAVTYEQYF
>TRBV6-5|.|TRBJ1-2|.
TGTGCCAGCAGTTACTCGGGAGTCGGAGCCCCGGGAGGCTACACCTTC
CASSYSGVGAPGGYTF
>TRBV5-1|TRBD1|TRBJ1-1|.
TGCGCCAGCAGCTCCGGGACAGGGGACACTGAAGCTTTCTTT
CASSSGTGDTEAFF
>TRBV30|TRBD1|TRBJ1-2|.
TGTGCCTGGAGTGTAGGGGGCGCCGATGGCTACACCTTC
CAWSVGGADGYTF
>TRBV10-2|TRBD1|TRBJ1-5|.
TGCGCCAGCAGTGAGTGGGGACAGGGAGGTGGTCAGCCCCAGCATTTT
CASSEWGQGGGQPQHF
>TRBV7-9|.|TRBJ1-2|.
TGTGCCAGCAGCTCAATGAGGTTCTATGGCTACACCTTC
CASSSMRFYGYTF
>TRBV11-2|.|TRBJ1-1|.
TGTGCCAGCAGCCCACAGGACCGGGGGGCTTTCTTT
CASSPQDRGAFF
>TRBV16|TRBD1|TRBJ2-7|few
TGTGCCAGCAGCCAAGCGGGGACAGGGAGGGATTTCAAGTACTTC
CASSQAGTGRDFKYF
>TRBV6-1|.|TRBJ2-5|few
TGTGCCAGCAGTACGGGACTGACAAGAGGGGAGACCCAGTACTTC
CASSTGLTRGETQYF
>TRBV30|TRBD1|TRBJ2-5|few
TGTGCCTGGAGTGGGACAGGGGAGGAGACCCAGTACTTC
CAWSGTGEETQYF
>TRBV5-4|TRBD1|TRBJ2-5|few
TGTGCCAGCAGCTCAAGGGACAGGGGAATGGAGACCCAGTACTTC
CASSSRDRGMETQYF
>TRBV11-2|.|TRBJ1-2|.
TGTGCCAGCAGCTCTCAAGCGAAGGGGGTGCGGTTGGGTGGCTACACCTTC
CASSSQAKGVRLGGYTF
>TRBV5-3|.|TRBJ1-1|.
TGTGCCAGAGTCGCGGGGGCGCGCGGGAACACTGAAGCTTTCTTT
CARVAGARGNTEAFF
>TRBV27|TRBD2|TRBJ2-3|.
TGTGCCAGCAGTTCAGGACTAGCCGTAGATACGCAGTATTTT
CASSSGLAVDTQYF
>TRBV2|.|TRBJ2-1|.
TGTGCCAGCGAGTTGGGGGGATATAGGGACAATGAGCAGTTCTTC
CASELGGYRDNEQFF
>TRBV9|TRBD2|TRBJ2-1|.
TGTGCCAGCAGCGTAGTAGGAGCGGGGGTATACAATGAGCAGTTCTTC
CASSVVGAGVYNEQFF
>TRBV4-1|.|TRBJ2-2|.
TGCGCCAGCAGCCAAGTTTGGGGGGGCCGGGAGCTGTTTTTT
CASSQVWGGRELFF
>TRBV7-3|TRBD1|TRBJ2-2|few
TGTGCCAGCCGGGACAGGGGCACCGGGGAGCTGTTTTTT
CASRDRGTGELFF
>TRBV2|.|TRBJ1-5|.
TGTGCCAGCGCGGCCCAGAGCAATCAGCCCCAGCATTTT
CASAAQSNQPQHF
>TRBV1|.|TRBJ2-6|.
TGCACCAGCAGCCAGGGACAGGGCTTAAGTCGGAACTCTGGGGCCAACGTCCTGACTTTC
CTSSQGQGLSRNSGANVLTF